These T cell receptor beta chains were read from a single sample in a study of cytomegalovirus exposure and HLA in healthy donors. Generated by immunoSEQ multiplex PCR, the TCRdb table keeps only in-frame clones and is missing some. Counted here are some 110,000 clones, around 80% occurring once; the ten biggest clones make up about 2.3%. The source material was PBMCs. The origin of the receptors is a man aged 40-49 years in good health and CMV-seronegative. Each CDR3 is given with its conserved first and last residue. D genes are given only for firm matches. For some rows the clone size is stated as once, few or many, or as a class when expanded; others skip it.

D: TRBD2
V: TRBV19
J: TRBJ2-1
size: .
CDR3: CASSIRASGGVYNEQFF
DNA: TGTGCCAGTAGTATACGGGCTAGCGGGGGGGTCTACAATGAGCAGTTCTTC

D: TRBD2
V: TRBV5-1
J: TRBJ2-5
size: .
CDR3: CASSLSGGAEETQYF
DNA: TGCGCCAGCAGCTTAAGCGGGGGGGCCGAGGAGACCCAGTACTTC

D: .
V: TRBV7-9
J: TRBJ2-3
size: .
CDR3: CASSLGGGGDTQYF
DNA: TGTGCCAGCAGCTTAGGAGGGGGGGGAGATACGCAGTATTTT

D: .
V: TRBV29-1
J: TRBJ1-1
size: .
CDR3: CSVGSGNTEAFF
DNA: TGCAGCGTTGGGTCCGGGAACACTGAAGCTTTCTTT

D: .
V: TRBV10-3
J: TRBJ2-1
size: .
CDR3: CAIKDSIYNEQFF
DNA: TGTGCCATCAAGGACAGTATTTACAATGAGCAGTTCTTC

D: .
V: TRBV29-1
J: TRBJ1-1
size: .
CDR3: CSVAPLAGVNTEAFF
DNA: TGCAGCGTGGCCCCACTGGCGGGGGTGAACACTGAAGCTTTCTTT

D: TRBD1
V: TRBV7-8
J: TRBJ1-3
size: .
CDR3: CASSLWETGGSGNTIYF
DNA: TGTGCCAGCAGCTTATGGGAGACAGGGGGCTCTGGAAACACCATATATTTT

D: TRBD1
V: TRBV6-5
J: TRBJ2-2
size: few
CDR3: CASRNRGVNTGELFF
DNA: TGTGCCAGCAGAAACAGGGGGGTCAACACCGGGGAGCTGTTTTTT

D: TRBD1
V: TRBV4-1
J: TRBJ1-6
size: .
CDR3: CASSQTGTVNSPLHF
DNA: TGCGCCAGCAGCCAAACCGGGACAGTGAATTCACCCCTCCACTTT

D: TRBD1
V: TRBV6-1
J: TRBJ2-5
size: .
CDR3: CASSPTGQETQYF
DNA: TGTGCCAGCAGCCCGACAGGGCAAGAGACCCAGTACTTC

D: .
V: TRBV4-1
J: TRBJ2-7
size: .
CDR3: CASSLVGGGTEQYF
DNA: TGCGCCAGCAGCCTCGTGGGGGGAGGCACCGAGCAGTACTTC

D: .
V: TRBV7-6
J: TRBJ2-7
size: once
CDR3: CASSYRTGSYEQYF
DNA: TGTGCCAGCAGCTATCGCACAGGCTCCTACGAGCAGTACTTC

D: .
V: TRBV4-1
J: TRBJ2-2
size: .
CDR3: CASSQERQGTGELFF
DNA: TGCGCCAGCAGCCAAGAAAGGCAGGGGACCGGGGAGCTGTTTTTT

D: TRBD1
V: TRBV28
J: TRBJ2-7
size: .
CDR3: CASSPNRGWEQYF
DNA: TGTGCCAGCAGTCCCAACAGGGGTTGGGAGCAGTACTTC

D: .
V: TRBV4-2
J: TRBJ2-3
size: .
CDR3: CASSSARGTQYF
DNA: TGTGCCAGCAGTTCCGCCCGGGGTACGCAGTATTTT

D: .
V: TRBV11-3
J: TRBJ2-2
size: .
CDR3: CASSLDGDRTGELFF
DNA: TGTGCCAGCAGCTTAGATGGCGACAGGACCGGGGAGCTGTTTTTT

D: TRBD1
V: TRBV28
J: TRBJ1-4
size: .
CDR3: CASSRGTGSTNEKLFF
DNA: TGTGCCAGCAGTAGGGGGACAGGGAGTACTAATGAAAAACTGTTTTTT

D: TRBD2
V: TRBV9
J: TRBJ2-1
size: .
CDR3: CASSFGGGGDNEQFF
DNA: TGTGCCAGCAGCTTCGGCGGGGGAGGGGACAATGAGCAGTTCTTC

D: TRBD2
V: TRBV29-1
J: TRBJ2-1
size: .
CDR3: CSVRGGGEQFF
DNA: TGCAGCGTGCGCGGGGGGGGTGAGCAGTTCTTC

D: .
V: TRBV5-4
J: TRBJ1-1
size: .
CDR3: CASSLNRRGTEAFF
DNA: TGTGCCAGCAGCTTGAACAGAAGGGGAACTGAAGCTTTCTTT

D: TRBD1
V: TRBV5-4
J: TRBJ1-2
size: .
CDR3: CASSYDREYGYTF
DNA: TGTGCCAGCAGTTACGACAGGGAATATGGCTACACCTTC

D: TRBD2
V: TRBV7-3
J: TRBJ2-1
size: once
CDR3: CASSARLAGGPNSHNEQFF
DNA: TGTGCCAGCAGCGCCCGACTAGCGGGGGGGCCAAACAGCCACAATGAGCAGTTCTTC

D: TRBD2
V: TRBV2
J: TRBJ2-3
size: .
CDR3: CASKAGLSTDTQYF
DNA: TGTGCCAGCAAAGCGGGGTTAAGCACAGATACGCAGTATTTT

D: TRBD1
V: TRBV18
J: TRBJ2-7
size: .
CDR3: CASSPSGQVAYEQYF
DNA: TGTGCCAGCTCACCCTCGGGACAGGTCGCCTACGAGCAGTACTTC

D: .
V: TRBV6-4
J: TRBJ2-7
size: .
CDR3: CASRHKRDTYEQYF
DNA: TGTGCCAGCAGACACAAGAGGGACACCTACGAGCAGTACTTC

D: .
V: TRBV5-1
J: TRBJ2-7
size: .
CDR3: CASSLGLGALYEQYF
DNA: TGCGCCAGCAGCCTAGGGCTGGGGGCCCTGTACGAGCAGTACTTC

D: .
V: TRBV6-6
J: TRBJ1-1
size: .
CDR3: CASSYSGGGETEAFF
DNA: TGTGCCAGCAGTTACTCGGGCGGGGGGGAGACTGAAGCTTTCTTT

D: .
V: TRBV6-1
J: TRBJ2-1
size: once
CDR3: CASSEAKPRTYNEQFF
DNA: TGTGCCAGCAGTGAAGCAAAACCCAGGACATACAATGAGCAGTTCTTC

D: .
V: TRBV4-1
J: TRBJ2-5
size: .
CDR3: CASSQDASQETQYF
DNA: TGCGCCAGCAGCCAAGATGCCAGCCAAGAGACCCAGTACTTC

D: TRBD2
V: TRBV5-1
J: TRBJ2-3
size: .
CDR3: CASNPGGNADTQYF
DNA: TGCGCCAGCAACCCGGGAGGGAACGCAGATACGCAGTATTTT

D: TRBD2
V: TRBV2
J: TRBJ2-1
size: .
CDR3: CASRRLAGEGVEQFF
DNA: TGTGCCAGCAGGAGACTAGCGGGGGAAGGGGTCGAGCAGTTCTTC

D: TRBD2
V: TRBV11-1
J: TRBJ2-3
size: .
CDR3: CASSFFSGGGDTQYF
DNA: TGTGCCAGCAGCTTTTTCAGCGGGGGCGGGGATACGCAGTATTTT

D: TRBD2
V: TRBV11-1
J: TRBJ2-3
size: .
CDR3: CASSFREAGGPGRSTQYF
DNA: TGTGCCAGCAGCTTCCGAGAAGCGGGGGGGCCCGGGCGGAGTACGCAGTATTTT

D: .
V: TRBV19
J: TRBJ1-1
size: .
CDR3: CASSIQGDTEAFF
DNA: TGTGCCAGTAGTATTCAAGGGGACACTGAAGCTTTCTTT

D: TRBD2
V: TRBV10-2
J: TRBJ2-3
size: .
CDR3: CASSEKWRGGTDTQYF
DNA: TGCGCCAGCAGTGAGAAGTGGCGGGGGGGCACAGATACGCAGTATTTT

D: .
V: TRBV5-4
J: TRBJ2-1
size: .
CDR3: CASSHPDRGNEQFF
DNA: TGTGCCAGCAGCCATCCCGACAGAGGCAATGAGCAGTTCTTC

D: TRBD1
V: TRBV11-2
J: TRBJ2-7
size: .
CDR3: CASSTDRGPYEQYF
DNA: TGTGCCAGCAGCACTGACAGGGGGCCCTACGAGCAGTACTTC

D: .
V: TRBV19
J: TRBJ1-5
size: .
CDR3: CASSIAETGQPQHF
DNA: TGTGCCAGTAGTATCGCGGAGACGGGTCAGCCCCAGCATTTT

D: TRBD2
V: TRBV6-4
J: TRBJ2-3
size: few
CDR3: CASSDEGLATDTQYF
DNA: TGTGCCAGCAGTGACGAGGGACTAGCGACAGATACGCAGTATTTT

D: TRBD1
V: TRBV6-5
J: TRBJ1-5
size: .
CDR3: CASRPNRGDNQPQHF
DNA: TGTGCCAGCAGACCGAACAGGGGAGACAATCAGCCCCAGCATTTT

D: .
V: TRBV5-1
J: TRBJ1-2
size: .
CDR3: CASSLEGREGYTF
DNA: TGCGCCAGCAGCTTGGAGGGGAGGGAGGGCTACACCTTC

D: .
V: TRBV5-8
J: TRBJ1-1
size: .
CDR3: CASSLQGLFTEAFF
DNA: TGTGCCAGCAGCTTGCAGGGGCTATTTACTGAAGCTTTCTTT

D: .
V: TRBV10-3
J: TRBJ2-1
size: .
CDR3: CAISEPKRLNNEQFF
DNA: TGTGCCATCAGTGAGCCCAAGCGACTTAACAATGAGCAGTTCTTC

D: TRBD1
V: TRBV6-1
J: TRBJ1-1
size: .
CDR3: CAIPGQGGTEAFF
DNA: TGTGCCATCCCGGGACAGGGGGGCACTGAAGCTTTCTTT

D: .
V: TRBV29-1
J: TRBJ2-2
size: .
CDR3: CSVTNTGELFF
DNA: TGCAGCGTCACGAACACCGGGGAGCTGTTTTTT

D: TRBD2
V: TRBV2
J: TRBJ2-2
size: .
CDR3: CASRLAGVTGELFF
DNA: TGTGCCAGCAGGCTAGCGGGGGTTACCGGGGAGCTGTTTTTT

D: TRBD1
V: TRBV6-5
J: TRBJ1-4
size: .
CDR3: CASSYSGTGEGLFF
DNA: TGTGCCAGCAGTTACTCCGGGACAGGGGAGGGGCTGTTTTTT

D: .
V: TRBV2
J: TRBJ2-1
size: .
CDR3: CASSGVGGLFNEQFF
DNA: TGTGCCAGCAGTGGGGTGGGGGGTTTGTTTAATGAGCAGTTCTTC

D: TRBD2
V: TRBV13
J: TRBJ2-7
size: once
CDR3: CASSGLAGAYEQYF
DNA: TGTGCCAGCAGCGGACTAGCGGGGGCCTACGAGCAGTACTTC

D: .
V: TRBV28
J: TRBJ2-1
size: .
CDR3: CASNRGASGNEQFF
DNA: TGTGCCAGCAACCGGGGGGCCTCGGGGAATGAGCAGTTCTTC

D: TRBD2
V: TRBV7-9
J: TRBJ2-3
size: few
CDR3: CASSLVPGLVVSTDTQYF
DNA: TGTGCCAGCAGCTTAGTTCCGGGACTAGTAGTGAGCACAGATACGCAGTATTTT

D: .
V: TRBV4-1
J: TRBJ1-3
size: .
CDR3: CASSQDEGSGNTIYF
DNA: TGCGCCAGCAGCCAAGACGAGGGATCTGGAAACACCATATATTTT

D: TRBD2
V: TRBV7-6
J: TRBJ2-7
size: once
CDR3: CASSLGRAGGVGYEQYF
DNA: TGTGCCAGCAGCTTAGGGCGGGCGGGAGGGGTCGGCTACGAGCAGTACTTC

D: .
V: TRBV6-1
J: TRBJ1-4
size: .
CDR3: CASRPTRSPNEKLFF
DNA: TGTGCCAGCAGGCCAACAAGGAGCCCTAATGAAAAACTGTTTTTT

D: TRBD1
V: TRBV29-1
J: TRBJ1-2
size: .
CDR3: CSVAGTGGFNYGYTF
DNA: TGCAGCGTTGCCGGGACAGGGGGATTTAACTATGGCTACACCTTC

D: TRBD1
V: TRBV7-9
J: TRBJ1-1
size: .
CDR3: CASSYRQGSNFPNTEAFF
DNA: TGTGCCAGCAGCTATCGACAGGGGTCCAATTTTCCGAACACTGAAGCTTTCTTT

D: TRBD2
V: TRBV19
J: TRBJ2-3
size: .
CDR3: CASTRAGDTDTQYF
DNA: TGTGCCAGTACCCGAGCGGGGGACACAGATACGCAGTATTTT